This T cell receptor beta chain stems from a study of T cell repertoires in cytomegalovirus infection. Study-level background: Public TCR beta signatures were indicative of both CMV infection and a matching HLA type. Study results and caveats: Frequencies of public TCR beta families were cumulated, and this identified carriers of CMV plus the relevant HLA. The ex vivo response was dominated by HLA-C-restricted CMV-specific TCR beta clonotypes.

Looked up from germline, CDR1 is MNHEY and CDR2 is SMNVEV (reference sequence). Including both end residues, the CDR3 is 15 amino acids long. About this clonotype: Its antigen is still unknown. The DNA is left out, because the CDR3 cannot be placed on it with certainty; the CDR3 is given as TCRdb lists it.

TCRdb called the reads again in MiXCR, with one record for every CDR3 protein. The data contain about 490,000 distinct CDR3 sequences, approximately 17% of them singletons. The sequencing sample was made of CD8+ T cells from PBMCs. This sequence was found in a human donor in good health (CMV status not recorded). Some clones in this sample may be carry-over from other donors' samples. V usage is TRBV27 and J usage is TRBJ2-7. The chain's CDR3 is CASSSSTGILYEQYF.